Sequencing of this T cell receptor beta chain was carried out in a study of blood T cell repertoires in COVID-19. Assay: immunoSEQ multiplex PCR; the TCRdb copy retains only in-frame clones and omits some. The repertoire includes about 370,000 clones, roughly 91% of them detected once, and 1.5% to 2% sits in the top ten. Participant-reported clinical history was the basis for cohort assignment. This TCR derives from a woman between 25 and 40 years old who had recovered from COVID-19. The sample taken for sequencing was PBMCs or T cells enriched from blood (not recorded which).

Here the CDR3 reads CAWRRAGTEFSYEQYF. The CDR3 coding sequence is TGTGCCTGGAGGCGGGCCGGGACAGAGTTTTCCTACGAGCAGTACTTC. The V call is TRBV30, the J call TRBJ2-7; 7 nucleotides align to TRBD1. Trimming cost V 3 bases and J 1 base; bases outside gene matches: 12. The CDR3 covers 16 residues. The germline V gene has CDR1 GTSNPN and CDR2 SVGIG (reference sequence).